This T cell receptor (beta chain) was observed in a study of blood T cell repertoires in COVID-19. As for the study in general: T cells, B-cell-depleted T cells, or PBMCs provided the cDNA or gDNA that served as material.

Here immunoSEQ multiplex PCR was the method, and the copy in TCRdb shows in-frame clones only, minus some. The sample holds some 320,000 clones, roughly 89% seen once. Trimming took 8 bases from V and 7 from J, leaving 15 bases between them. The CDR3 loop spans 13 amino acids. Germline V lookup: CDR1 SEHNR, CDR2 FQNEAQ (reference sequence). Sequencing used PBMCs or T cells enriched from blood (not recorded which). The clonotype was recovered from a woman in her fifties or sixties who had been exposed to COVID-19. The V call is TRBV7-9, the J call TRBJ1-3, with D hard to call. Here the CDR3 DNA reads TGTGCCAGCCGACAAACCGACGGCAACACCATATATTTT. Translated, it gives CASRQTDGNTIYF.